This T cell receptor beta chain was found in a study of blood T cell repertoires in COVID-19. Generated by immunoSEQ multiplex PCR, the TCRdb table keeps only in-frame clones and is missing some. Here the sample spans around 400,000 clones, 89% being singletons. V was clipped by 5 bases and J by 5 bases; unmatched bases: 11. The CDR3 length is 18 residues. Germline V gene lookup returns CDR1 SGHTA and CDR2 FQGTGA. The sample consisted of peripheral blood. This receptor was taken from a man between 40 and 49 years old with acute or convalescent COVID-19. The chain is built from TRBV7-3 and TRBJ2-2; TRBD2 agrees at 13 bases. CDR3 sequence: CASSTRTSGGSRTGELFF. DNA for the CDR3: TGTGCCAGCAGCACCCGGACTAGCGGGGGATCGAGGACCGGGGAGCTGTTTTTT.